The rows below give T cell receptor beta chains drawn from one sample of a study of T-cell memory formation after mild COVID-19. MiXCR was run by TCRdb on the 5' RACE reads, yielding one entry per CDR3 protein. The table includes some 450,000 distinct CDR3 sequences, under 20% detected once. The specimen was PBMCs or a T cell subset sorted from them (not recorded which). The receptors were sampled from a man between 18 and 35 years old who had mild COVID-19 (a few samples of this study predate the infection). Cell type and time point are not known. CDR3s include the opening cysteine and the closing phenylalanine or tryptophan. The D gene is left open where the match is weak. Where a row states a size, it is once, few, many or the class of an expanded clone; other rows omit it.

d_call: -; clone_size: few; v_call: TRBV7-2; cdr3_length: 16; j_call: TRBJ1-1; cdr3_nt: TGTGCCAGCAGCTTGGAGGGGAATGCCGGGGCTGGGGAGGCTTTCTTT; cdr3_aa: CASSLEGNAGAGEAFF
d_call: -; clone_size: few; v_call: TRBV10-3; cdr3_length: 17; j_call: TRBJ2-6; cdr3_nt: TGTGCCATCAGGACCGGACGGGAACGCTCTGGGGCCAACGTCCTGACTTTC; cdr3_aa: CAIRTGRERSGANVLTF
d_call: -; clone_size: -; v_call: TRBV7-2; cdr3_length: 13; j_call: TRBJ1-5; cdr3_nt: TGTGCCAGCAGCTTGCGGACAGAACAGCCCCAGCATTTT; cdr3_aa: CASSLRTEQPQHF
d_call: -; clone_size: few; v_call: TRBV10-3; cdr3_length: 14; j_call: TRBJ2-7; cdr3_nt: TGTGCCATCAGTGAGTCGTATCAGACCTACGAGCAGTACTTC; cdr3_aa: CAISESYQTYEQYF
d_call: TRBD1; clone_size: few; v_call: TRBV29-1; cdr3_length: 14; j_call: TRBJ1-1; cdr3_nt: TGCAGCGTTATCGAACAGGGGGAGAACACTGAAGCTTTCTTT; cdr3_aa: CSVIEQGENTEAFF
d_call: -; clone_size: few; v_call: TRBV7-3; cdr3_length: 17; j_call: TRBJ2-2; cdr3_nt: TGTGCCAGCAGCCTAACGTCGAGGACACAGAACACCGGGGAGCTGTTTTTT; cdr3_aa: CASSLTSRTQNTGELFF
d_call: -; clone_size: many; v_call: TRBV6-2/TRBV6-3; cdr3_length: 14; j_call: TRBJ2-5; cdr3_nt: TGTGCCAGCAGTTATGGATGGGGGCAAGAGACCCAGTACTTC; cdr3_aa: CASSYGWGQETQYF
d_call: TRBD1; clone_size: -; v_call: TRBV4-3; cdr3_length: 14; j_call: TRBJ2-1; cdr3_nt: TGCGCCAGCAGCCAGCAGGGGGCTGGCAATGAGCAGTTCTTC; cdr3_aa: CASSQQGAGNEQFF
d_call: -; clone_size: -; v_call: TRBV4-3; cdr3_length: 14; j_call: TRBJ1-1; cdr3_nt: TGCGCCAGCAGCCCGCGACAGGAGAACACTGAAGCTTTCTTT; cdr3_aa: CASSPRQENTEAFF
d_call: TRBD1; clone_size: few; v_call: TRBV6-5; cdr3_length: 14; j_call: TRBJ2-7; cdr3_nt: TGTGCCAGCAAACACAGGGGGCTTGGCTACGAGCAGTACTTC; cdr3_aa: CASKHRGLGYEQYF
d_call: TRBD1; clone_size: few; v_call: TRBV7-9; cdr3_length: 15; j_call: TRBJ2-5; cdr3_nt: TGTGCCAGCAGCCTTGCCCGGACAGGGATCGGGACCCAGTACTTC; cdr3_aa: CASSLARTGIGTQYF
d_call: TRBD1; clone_size: many; v_call: TRBV12-3/TRBV12-4; cdr3_length: 12; j_call: TRBJ1-4; cdr3_nt: TGTGCCAGCACTGGACAGGGAGGAAAACTGTTTTTT; cdr3_aa: CASTGQGGKLFF
d_call: -; clone_size: -; v_call: TRBV20-1; cdr3_length: 11; j_call: TRBJ1-2; cdr3_nt: TGCAGTGCGAGACATAACTATGGCTACACCTTC; cdr3_aa: CSARHNYGYTF
d_call: -; clone_size: -; v_call: TRBV7-2; cdr3_length: 16; j_call: TRBJ1-5; cdr3_nt: TGTGCCAGCAGCTTAGATGGCGCCGGAGGGGGTCGGGCCCAGCATTTT; cdr3_aa: CASSLDGAGGGRAQHF
d_call: TRBD1; clone_size: -; v_call: TRBV7-8; cdr3_length: 14; j_call: TRBJ2-7; cdr3_nt: TGTGCCAGCAGAGGGACAGGGGGCGGTTACGAGCAGTACTTC; cdr3_aa: CASRGTGGGYEQYF
d_call: -; clone_size: few; v_call: TRBV7-6; cdr3_length: 16; j_call: TRBJ2-5; cdr3_nt: TGTGCCAGCAGCTTAGAGGGTGGCAAGTACCAAGAGACCCAGTACTTC; cdr3_aa: CASSLEGGKYQETQYF
d_call: -; clone_size: -; v_call: TRBV7-2; cdr3_length: 15; j_call: TRBJ2-6; cdr3_nt: TGTGCCAGCAGCTTAGTGGTGGCCGGGGCCAACGTCCTGACTTTC; cdr3_aa: CASSLVVAGANVLTF
d_call: TRBD2; clone_size: few; v_call: TRBV6-6; cdr3_length: 16; j_call: TRBJ2-1; cdr3_nt: TGTGCCAGCAGTTACCGGACTAGCGGTTTTTGGCATGAGCAGTTCTTC; cdr3_aa: CASSYRTSGFWHEQFF
d_call: -; clone_size: -; v_call: TRBV20-1; cdr3_length: 16; j_call: TRBJ2-3; cdr3_nt: TGCAGTGCTAGGGGAACCGGGCCCTCATCCACAGATACGCAGTATTTT; cdr3_aa: CSARGTGPSSTDTQYF
d_call: -; clone_size: many; v_call: TRBV27; cdr3_length: 12; j_call: TRBJ1-5; cdr3_nt: TGTGCCAGCAGTTTTATAGATCAGCCCCAGCATTTT; cdr3_aa: CASSFIDQPQHF
d_call: -; clone_size: few; v_call: TRBV5-5; cdr3_length: 12; j_call: TRBJ2-7; cdr3_nt: TGTGCCAGCAGCTTGGTACCTCTCGAGCAGTACTTC; cdr3_aa: CASSLVPLEQYF
d_call: -; clone_size: -; v_call: TRBV29-1; cdr3_length: 12; j_call: TRBJ2-7; cdr3_nt: TGCAGCGGGGGGACAAACTCCTACGAGCAGTACTTC; cdr3_aa: CSGGTNSYEQYF
d_call: -; clone_size: -; v_call: TRBV24-1; cdr3_length: 16; j_call: TRBJ2-1; cdr3_nt: TGTGCCACCAGTGATATGTGGGGGACGAGCGGGAATGAGCAGTTCTTC; cdr3_aa: CATSDMWGTSGNEQFF